What follows describes a single TCR beta chain. As yet, its antigen is unknown. V lost 0 bases and J 3 bases, leaving 15 bases between the germline ends. CDR3 size: 17 residues. CDR1 and CDR2 from the germline V gene are LGHNA and YSLEER. TCRdb re-called the reads through MiXCR, storing one row per CDR3 protein. The table has approximately 770,000 distinct CDR3 sequences, around 29% seen once. This specimen comes from a study of T cell repertoires in cytomegalovirus infection. On the study more broadly: Public TCR beta signature analysis indicated the presence of both CMV infection and matching HLA type. Broader study findings: Summed frequency of shared TCR beta families picked out CMV carriers who also had the relevant HLA. Predominance within the ex vivo response was attributable to HLA-C-restricted CMV-specific TCR beta clonotypes.

This clonotype was sampled from a human donor in good health (CMV status not recorded). Some clones in this sample may be carry-over from other donors' samples. This sequence joins TRBV4-3 and TRBJ2-1; D is unclear. The sample was cultured CD8+ T cells from PBMCs, taken from culture after CMV antigen stimulation. The CDR3 bases are TGCGCCAGCAGCCAAGATCGAGGCCAGCTTGGCTACAATGAGCAGTTCTTC. Protein product: CASSQDRGQLGYNEQFF.